The 23 T cell receptor beta chains presented below share a single source sample, sequenced in a study of spatial heterogeneity in lung cancer. Stated time point: sample taken at primary tumor resection. Unsorted whole RNA of tumor, nontumor lung or frozen PBMC was sequenced. TCRdb fed the 5' RACE reads into MiXCR, producing one record per CDR3 protein. The sample comprises about 7,800 distinct CDR3 sequences, roughly 9.2% of which are singletons, and 45% to 50% rests with the top ten. The sequencing used PBMCs, collected at surgery. These receptors were obtained from a male donor with early-stage non-small cell lung cancer.

This clonotype was seen many times. This beta chain is an off-target read within a library intended for alpha chains, so its frequency means little. The chain is built from TRBV20-1 and TRBJ1-1; D is ambiguous. With 5 bases removed from V and 0 bases from J, the gap between germline ends came to 10 bases. Germline V CDR1 and CDR2: DFQATT, SNEGSKA (reference sequence). The CDR3 totals 13 residues. CDR3 amino acids: CSALYPLNTEAFF. DNA of the CDR3: TGCAGTGCTCTTTACCCCCTGAACACTGAAGCTTTCTTT.

There are many counts of this clonotype. With the library built for alpha chains, this beta chain is off target and its frequency is not meaningful. The chain uses TRBV27 and TRBJ2-7; 10 nucleotides line up with TRBD1. CDR3 size: 15 residues. V lost 4 bases and J lost 5; bases outside the gene matches: 8. The germline V gene encodes CDR1 MNHEY and CDR2 SMNVEV (reference sequence). This chain's CDR3 is CASSSRDRGSHEQYF. The CDR3 nucleotides are TGTGCCAGCAGTTCCCGGGACAGGGGTTCCCACGAGCAGTACTTC.

This clonotype was counted at least ten times. The size of this beta chain means little, since it is a stray read in a library made for alpha chains. The chain joins TRBV6-5 to TRBJ2-7; 11 bases match TRBD1. The CDR3 is made up of 16 amino acids. The germline V gene has CDR1 MNHEY and CDR2 SVGAGI. V shed 4 bases, J shed 4 bases, and the junction held 9 bases outside the gene matches. The CDR3 DNA follows: TGTGCCAGCAGTTCCGGAGGACAGGGGGCGCAGTACGAGCAGTACTTC. It codes for CASSSGGQGAQYEQYF.

Comment on this clonotype: A library made for alpha chains picked up this beta chain off target, so its size means little. The chain recombines TRBV20-1 with TRBJ2-3; D not resolved. The CDR3 covers 13 residues. Per germline, CDR1 DFQATT and CDR2 SNEGSKA (reference sequence). Trimming took off 3 bases at V and 1 base at J, with 8 bases between the two ends. CDR3 amino acids: CSASFVGTDTQYF. As DNA, the CDR3 is TGCAGTGCTAGTTTCGTAGGCACAGATACGCAGTATTTT.

This clonotype was observed a handful of times. Because this beta chain is a stray read in a library intended to capture alpha chains, its abundance should not be given much weight. J is TRBJ2-3 and V is TRBV6-6; 11 bases match TRBD1. The CDR3 covers 16 residues. Germline lookup yields CDR1 MNHNY and CDR2 SVGAGI (reference sequence). Losses at the gene ends were 5 bases for V and 5 bases for J; bases not matched to a gene: 9. In DNA form, the CDR3 reads TGTGCCAGCAGTCCCCGGGGACAGGGGGACTTAGATACGCAGTATTTT. Protein: CASSPRGQGDLDTQYF.

This clonotype appeared many times. A library made for alpha chains picked up this beta chain off target, so its size means little. The chain has TRBV5-4 and TRBJ1-1; D is unresolved. This CDR3 has 14 amino acids. CDR1 and CDR2 from the germline V gene are SGHNT and YYREEE (reference sequence). The V end lost 0 bases, the J end lost 0 bases, and 6 bases lay between the germline ends. The CDR3 protein is CASSLARVNTEAFF. The CDR3 nucleotides read TGTGCCAGCAGCTTGGCAAGGGTGAACACTGAAGCTTTCTTT. Using reference TRBV5-4 and TRBJ1-1 for the parts outside the CDR3, the full variable domain is ETGVTQSPTHLIKTRGQQVTLRCSSQSGHNTVSWYQQALGQGPQFIFQYYREEENGRGNFPPRFSGLQFPNYSSELNVNALELDDSALYLCASSLARVNTEAFFGQGTRLTVV.

About this clonotype itself: In a library made to pick up alpha chains, this beta chain is a stray read with a size that means little. The V call is TRBV20-1, the J call TRBJ2-1; 12 bases align to TRBD2. This CDR3 is 15 amino acids long. The germline gives CDR1 DFQATT, CDR2 SNEGSKA (reference sequence). J gave up 4 bases and V 1 base, and 2 bases lay outside the gene matches. The CDR3 DNA reads as TGCAGTGCTAGAGGACTAGCGGGAGTTTACAATGAGCAGTTCTTC. Protein sequence: CSARGLAGVYNEQFF.

Worth noting for this clonotype: Being one base from a much bigger clone, this may be a read error. This beta chain is a stray read from a library made for alpha chains; its abundance is not meaningful. V and J are TRBV24-1 and TRBJ2-2; TRBD2 aligns across 8 bases. The germline gives CDR1 KGHDR, CDR2 SFDVKD. CDR3 length: 16 amino acids. Unmatched junction bases numbered 8, after V lost 6 bases and J lost 3 bases. CDR3 protein: CATSNPSGPHTGELFF. For the CDR3, the DNA is TGTGCCACCAGTAATCCTAGCGGGCCCCACACCGGGGAGCTGTTTTTT.

This clonotype came up many times. The library was prepared for alpha chains; this beta chain is a stray read, so its frequency means little. The genes are TRBV2 and TRBJ1-5; possibly TRBD1 for D (6 bases). CDR1 and CDR2 from the germline V gene are SNHLY and FYNNEI. The CDR3 totals 14 residues. Between the trimmed V and J ends, which lost 5 bases and 3 bases, there was a span of 11 bases. The CDR3 DNA follows: TGTGCCAGCAGTCGGGGGGCGTACAATCAGCCCCAGCATTTT. This translates into CASSRGAYNQPQHF.

This clonotype was counted ten times or more. Found in a library prepared for alpha chains, this beta chain is an off-target read, and its abundance has little meaning. The DNA of the CDR3 is TGTGCCAGCAGCTTAGGTGCCGGGGACAATGAGCAGTTCTTC. Translation: CASSLGAGDNEQFF. The chain carries TRBV7-6 and TRBJ2-1; TRBD2 is a possible D gene (5 bases). V was cut by 1 base and J by 5 bases, with 9 bases left in between. The CDR3 is 14 amino acids. CDR1 SGHVS and CDR2 FNYEAQ come from the germline V gene. Supplemented by reference TRBV7-6 and TRBJ2-1, the full variable domain reads GAGVSQSPRYKVTKRGQDVALRCDPISGHVSLYWYRQALGQGPEFLTYFNYEAQQDKSGLPNDRFSAERPEGSISTLTIQRTEQRDSAMYRCASSLGAGDNEQFFGPGTRLTVL.

By proportion, this clonotype is medium-sized. Within a library made for alpha chains, this beta chain is off target, and its count is uninformative. V is TRBV12-3 or TRBV12-4 and J is TRBJ2-1; weak D call: TRBD2 (5 bases). The CDR3 length is 14 residues. Trimming took off 2 bases at V and 8 bases at J, with 13 bases between the two ends. CDR3 in amino acids: CASSLRWSGDEQFF. CDR3 DNA sequence: TGTGCCAGCAGTTTAAGGTGGAGCGGCGATGAGCAGTTCTTC.

This clonotype was seen at least ten times. Because this beta chain is a stray read in a library intended to capture alpha chains, its abundance should not be given much weight. This chain uses TRBV3-1 with TRBJ2-1, with 10 positions matching TRBD2. Germline CDR1 and CDR2: LGHDT and YNNKEL (reference sequence). This CDR3 contains 15 residues. The J segment lost 3 bases and the V segment lost 4 bases, leaving 3 bases of the junction unmatched. As DNA, the CDR3 is TGTGCCAGCAGCCCCCTAGCGGGAGACTACAATGAGCAGTTCTTC. Protein sequence: CASSPLAGDYNEQFF.

This clonotype was detected many times. Within a library made for alpha chains, this beta chain is off target, and its count is uninformative. The rearrangement joins TRBV29-1 to TRBJ1-2, with unresolved D. Looked up from germline, CDR1 is SQVTM and CDR2 is ANQGSEA. This CDR3 comprises 11 residues. V lost 5 bases and J 8 bases, leaving 12 bases between the germline ends. The chain's CDR3 is CSVRSQRGYTF. As DNA, the CDR3 is TGCAGCGTTCGGTCACAGAGGGGCTACACCTTC.

This clonotype appeared many times. This beta chain turned up in a library designed for alpha chains; as an off-target read, its abundance says little. The rearrangement links TRBV12-3 or TRBV12-4 to TRBJ2-7; no definite D call. V gave up 5 bases and J gave up 1 base, with 12 bases separating them. The CDR3 is made up of 14 amino acids. The CDR3 here is CASSRSPQSYEQYF. The CDR3 bases are TGTGCCAGCAGTCGGTCTCCTCAATCCTACGAGCAGTACTTC.

This clonotype appeared many times. This beta chain is off target for a library built for alpha chains, so its abundance means little. This chain connects TRBV3-1 to TRBJ2-1; 7 positions match TRBD2. Trimming removed 0 bases from V and 8 bases from J; junction bases left unmatched: 10. This CDR3 comprises 16 residues. CDR1 and CDR2 from the germline V gene are LGHDT and YNNKEL (reference sequence). The CDR3 loop reads CASSQEASGIKDEQFF. The CDR3 DNA reads as TGTGCCAGCAGCCAAGAAGCCAGCGGGATTAAGGATGAGCAGTTCTTC.

This clonotype was detected many times. Because the library targeted alpha chains, this beta chain is an off-target read whose size means little. CDR3 coding DNA: TGCAGTGCTAGACTAAACAGGGGAGGCAGCACAGATACGCAGTATTTT. Its translation: CSARLNRGGSTDTQYF. The genes are TRBV20-1 and TRBJ2-3, with D maybe TRBD1 (7 bases). The CDR3 contains 16 residues. CDR1 and CDR2 from the germline V gene are DFQATT and SNEGSKA (reference sequence). V gave up 2 bases and J gave up 0 bases, with 15 bases separating them.

This clonotype counts as hyperexpanded. A library prepared for alpha chains yielded this beta chain as an off-target read; its size is of little meaning. The chain links TRBV28 to TRBJ2-3, with 7 bases that match TRBD2. The ends lost 4 bases at V and 6 bases at J; junction bases unmatched: 13. The CDR3 has 16 amino acids. CDR1 is MDHEN, CDR2 SYDVKM, per germline. CDR3 sequence reads: CASSSSTSFLLDTQYF. For the CDR3, the DNA is TGTGCCAGCAGTTCCTCGACTAGCTTTCTGTTGGATACGCAGTATTTT.

This clonotype was seen repeatedly, ten times or more. The library was prepared for alpha chains; this beta chain is a stray read, so its frequency means little. The J gene is TRBJ1-5, the V gene TRBV12-3 or TRBV12-4; D perhaps matches TRBD1 (5 bases). The CDR3 consists of 15 residues. V shed 2 bases and J shed 2 bases, with 10 bases lying between them. This CDR3 reads CASSLSQGGNQPQHF. The CDR3 DNA is TGTGCCAGCAGTTTAAGCCAGGGTGGCAATCAGCCCCAGCATTTT.

This clonotype was observed many times. Because this beta chain is a stray read in a library intended to capture alpha chains, its abundance should not be given much weight. The V gene is TRBV12-3 or TRBV12-4, the J gene TRBJ2-2; 9 positions match TRBD2. Losses at the gene ends were 7 bases for V and 5 bases for J; bases not matched to a gene: 8. The CDR3 spans 15 residues. Here the CDR3 reads CASTSSGSATGELFF. CDR3 DNA sequence: TGTGCCAGCACCAGTAGCGGGAGCGCGACCGGGGAGCTGTTTTTT.

This clonotype occurred a few times. Found in a library prepared for alpha chains, this beta chain is an off-target read, and its abundance has little meaning. This chain joins TRBV7-9 and TRBJ1-1; 8 bases match TRBD1. The CDR3 has 16 residues. CDR1 is SEHNR and CDR2 is FQNEAQ in the germline V gene (reference sequence). Trimming removed 5 bases from V and 1 base from J; junction bases left unmatched: 9. This chain's CDR3 is CASSLDRGGGNTEAFF. CDR3 DNA: TGTGCCAGCAGCCTCGACAGGGGCGGGGGGAACACTGAAGCTTTCTTT.

This clonotype was seen ten or more times. A library prepared for alpha chains yielded this beta chain as an off-target read; its size is of little meaning. The chain links TRBV6-5 to TRBJ2-3; D is unclear. Germline loops: CDR1 MNHEY, CDR2 SVGAGI. The CDR3 has 11 amino acids. The V gene lost 6 bases and the J gene lost 6 bases, with 7 bases spanning the gap. The CDR3, as DNA: TGTGCCAGCAGAAATAGTGATACGCAGTATTTT. As protein: CASRNSDTQYF.

This clonotype was seen at least ten times. As an off-target read in a library built for alpha chains, this beta chain has a frequency of little significance. This sequence joins TRBV29-1 and TRBJ2-1, with unresolved D. The V end was cut by 0 bases, the J end by 9 bases, with 9 bases between. The CDR3 has 12 residues. The germline V gene has CDR1 SQVTM and CDR2 ANQGSEA. The CDR3 loop reads CSVEDLGSEQFF. In DNA form, the CDR3 reads TGCAGCGTTGAAGATCTGGGTTCTGAGCAGTTCTTC.

This clonotype was recorded many times. Little can be read into the size of this beta chain, an off-target read in a library designed for alpha chains. This sequence joins TRBV12-3 or TRBV12-4 and TRBJ2-1; perhaps TRBD1 as D (5 bases). The CDR3 extends over 13 amino acids. V was shortened by 2 bases and J by 4 bases, with 6 bases between the two germline ends. CDR3 sequence: CASSLKGYNEQFF. The CDR3 DNA follows: TGTGCCAGCAGTTTAAAGGGGTACAATGAGCAGTTCTTC.